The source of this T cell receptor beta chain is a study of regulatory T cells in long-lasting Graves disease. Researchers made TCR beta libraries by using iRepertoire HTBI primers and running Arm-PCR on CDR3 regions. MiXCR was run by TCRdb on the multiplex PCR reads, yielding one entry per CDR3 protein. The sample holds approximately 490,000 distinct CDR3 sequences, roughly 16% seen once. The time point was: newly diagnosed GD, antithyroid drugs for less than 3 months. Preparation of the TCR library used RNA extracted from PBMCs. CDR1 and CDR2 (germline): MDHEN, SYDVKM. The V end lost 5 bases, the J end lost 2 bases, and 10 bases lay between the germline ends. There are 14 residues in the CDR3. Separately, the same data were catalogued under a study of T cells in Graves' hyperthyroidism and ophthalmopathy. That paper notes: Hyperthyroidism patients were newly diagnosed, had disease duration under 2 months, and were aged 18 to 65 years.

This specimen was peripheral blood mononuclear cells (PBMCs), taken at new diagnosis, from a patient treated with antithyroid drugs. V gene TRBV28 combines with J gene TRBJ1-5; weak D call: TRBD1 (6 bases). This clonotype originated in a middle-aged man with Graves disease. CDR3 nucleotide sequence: TGTGCCAGCAGTCCTCCAGGGGGCAATCAGCCCCAGCATTTT. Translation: CASSPPGGNQPQHF.